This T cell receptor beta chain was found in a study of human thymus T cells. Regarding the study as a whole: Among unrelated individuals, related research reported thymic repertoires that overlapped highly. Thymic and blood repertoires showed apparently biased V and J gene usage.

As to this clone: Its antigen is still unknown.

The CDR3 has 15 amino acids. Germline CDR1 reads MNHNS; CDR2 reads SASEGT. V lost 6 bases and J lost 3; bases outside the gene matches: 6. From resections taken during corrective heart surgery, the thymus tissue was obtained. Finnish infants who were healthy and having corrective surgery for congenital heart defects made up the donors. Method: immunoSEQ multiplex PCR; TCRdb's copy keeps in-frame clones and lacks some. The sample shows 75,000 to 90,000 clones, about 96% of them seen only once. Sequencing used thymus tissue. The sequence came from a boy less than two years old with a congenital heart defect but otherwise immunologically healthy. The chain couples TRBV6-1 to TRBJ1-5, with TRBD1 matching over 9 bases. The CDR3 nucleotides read TGTGCCAGCAGCCTAAGGGACAGGGACAATCAGCCCCAGCATTTT. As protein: CASSLRDRDNQPQHF.